These 27 T cell receptor beta chains were all obtained from the same sample, sequenced in a study of T cell responses to AZD1222 COVID-19 vaccine. This table comes from immunoSEQ multiplex PCR, and its TCRdb copy is limited to in-frame clones, with some not included. The data show fewer than 130,000 clones, about 94% seen once. The sample here was peripheral blood, taken on day 0 of AZD1222 vaccination. The receptors were gathered from an adult in good health.

This clone was detected once. This chain uses TRBV7-8 with TRBJ2-4; possible D gene TRBD2, 6 bases. Germline V lookup: CDR1 SGHVS, CDR2 FQNEAQ. Between the trimmed V and J ends, which lost 5 bases and 1 base, there was a span of 18 bases. The length of the CDR3 is 17 residues. The CDR3 is CASSRERWGRAKNIQYF. The CDR3 DNA reads as TGTGCCAGCAGCCGGGAGCGGTGGGGGAGGGCCAAAAACATTCAGTACTTC.

The chain carries TRBV3-1 (or the pseudogene TRBV3-2) and TRBJ1-1; D gene uncertain. CDR1 is LGHDT and CDR2 is YNNKEL in the germline V gene (reference sequence). The CDR3 length is 14 residues. The V gene lost 1 base and the J gene lost 2 bases, with 8 bases spanning the gap. CDR3 region: CASSQGVGNTEAFF. The CDR3 coding sequence is TGTGCCAGCAGCCAAGGGGTTGGAAACACTGAAGCTTTCTTT.

Regarding this clone: The same CDR3 also results from other DNA sequences found in this sample. The V gene is TRBV19, the J gene TRBJ1-1, with 7 bases identical to TRBD1. The CDR3 runs 12 residues. The ends lost 6 bases at V and 4 bases at J; junction bases unmatched: 2. The germline gives CDR1 LNHDA, CDR2 SQIVND (reference sequence). The CDR3 DNA sequence: TGTGCCAGTAGGACAGGGAGCACTGAAGCTTTCTTT. Protein: CASRTGSTEAFF.

The CDR3 protein is CASSISAVNTEAFF. CDR3 nucleotides: TGTGCCAGTAGTATATCGGCAGTGAACACTGAAGCTTTCTTT. This sequence joins TRBV19 and TRBJ1-1; D call uncertain. The germline gives CDR1 LNHDA, CDR2 SQIVND (reference sequence). Trimming took 2 bases from V and 0 from J, leaving 7 bases between them. The CDR3 has 14 amino acids.

This clone came up once. The chain carries TRBV27 and TRBJ2-2, with D hard to call. V was clipped by 0 bases and J by 6 bases, with 8 bases between them. Germline V lookup: CDR1 MNHEY, CDR2 SMNVEV (reference sequence). This CDR3 is built from 14 residues. This chain's CDR3 is CASSLSGNPGELFF. The CDR3 DNA follows: TGTGCCAGCAGTTTATCGGGGAATCCCGGGGAGCTGTTTTTT.

The chain links TRBV28 to TRBJ2-4; unclear D gene. V shed 6 bases and J shed 1 base, with 13 bases lying between them. The germline V gene has CDR1 MDHEN and CDR2 SYDVKM. The CDR3 contains 15 residues. The CDR3 DNA reads as TGTGCCAGCAGCAGCCCGAGATATGCCAAAAACATTCAGTACTTC. It codes for CASSSPRYAKNIQYF.

The rearrangement links TRBV19 to TRBJ1-5; TRBD1 matches at 7 bases. Germline lookup yields CDR1 LNHDA and CDR2 SQIVND (reference sequence). The CDR3 contains 16 residues. With 4 bases clipped from V and 2 bases from J, the junction kept 8 bases outside the gene matches. CDR3 region: CASSTPGTAGNQPQHF. CDR3 sequence (DNA): TGTGCCAGTAGTACCCCCGGGACAGCGGGCAATCAGCCCCAGCATTTT.

This clone has only a few counts. The genes are TRBV10-3 and TRBJ2-1, with 12 bases matching TRBD2. The CDR3 is 15 amino acids. J was trimmed by 6 bases and V by 3 bases; bases with no gene match: 3. Germline-derived CDR1 and CDR2 are ENHRY and SYGVKD. CDR3 DNA sequence: TGTGCCATCAGTGAAGCTAGCGGGAGGGCCAATGAGCAGTTCTTC. Protein product: CAISEASGRANEQFF.

Written as DNA, the CDR3 is TGTGCCAGCAAGCTCCCAAATTCACCCCTCCACTTT. It encodes CASKLPNSPLHF. The chain recombines TRBV28 with TRBJ1-6; the D is unclear. Germline V gene data show CDR1 as MDHEN and CDR2 as SYDVKM. CDR3 length: 12 residues. V lost 7 bases and J lost 7, with 8 bases in between.

This chain uses TRBV7-2 with TRBJ1-6; no firm D call. The CDR3 runs 14 residues. V dropped 5 bases and J dropped 0 bases, with 5 bases sitting between them. Germline CDR1 SGHTA, CDR2 FQGNSA. CDR3 sequence (DNA): TGTGCCAGCAGCCAGTACTCCTATAATTCACCCCTCCACTTT. Amino acids: CASSQYSYNSPLHF. Full variable domain (rest looked up from reference TRBV7-2 and TRBJ1-6): GAGVSQSPSNKVTEKGKDVELRCDPISGHTALYWYRQSLGQGLEFLIYFQGNSAPDKSGLPSDRFSAERTGGSVSTLTIQRTQQEDSAVYLCASSQYSYNSPLHFGNGTRLTVT.

A single count supports this clone. The V and J genes are TRBV7-2 and TRBJ2-7, with D perhaps matching TRBD1 or TRBD2 (5 bases each). The V end was cut by 5 bases, the J end by 2 bases, with 16 bases between. Germline V CDR1 and CDR2: SGHTA, FQGNSA. This CDR3 region has 15 residues. Here the CDR3 reads CASSPGEGLAYEQYF. The DNA for the CDR3 is TGTGCCAGCAGCCCCGGTGAGGGGCTCGCCTACGAGCAGTACTTC.

The chain joins TRBV9 to TRBJ1-1, with a tentative D call TRBD1 (5 bases). The CDR3 has 17 amino acids. CDR1 is SGDLS and CDR2 is YYNGEE in the germline V gene. Trimming took 0 bases from V and 0 from J, leaving 15 bases between them. This CDR3 is CASSVGVSEGMNTEAFF. The CDR3 region has the DNA TGTGCCAGCAGCGTAGGGGTGTCGGAGGGGATGAACACTGAAGCTTTCTTT.

J is TRBJ2-4 and V is TRBV28; D gene unclear. Trimming removed 3 bases at V and 0 bases at J, with 6 bases between. CDR1 is MDHEN and CDR2 is SYDVKM in the germline V gene. CDR3 length: 14 residues. CDR3 region: CASSFQVAKNIQYF. DNA for the CDR3: TGTGCCAGCAGTTTCCAGGTAGCCAAAAACATTCAGTACTTC.

The table lists this clone with a count of one. The CDR3 sequence: CASSLVTSGSFNEQFF. The CDR3 nucleotides read TGCGCCAGCAGCTTGGTTACTAGCGGGAGTTTTAATGAGCAGTTCTTC. The chain carries TRBV5-1 and TRBJ2-1; 11 nucleotides match TRBD2. The CDR3 totals 16 residues. Unmatched junction bases numbered 6, after V lost 0 bases and J lost 7 bases. The germline gives CDR1 SGHRS, CDR2 YFSETQ.

The chain employs TRBV28 and TRBJ1-2, with TRBD1 as a possible D gene (6 bases). V lost 6 bases and J 5 bases, leaving 13 bases between the germline ends. This CDR3 comprises 13 residues. Germline V lookup: CDR1 MDHEN, CDR2 SYDVKM. As DNA, the CDR3 is TGTGCCAGCAGGCTCGGACAGAATTATGGCTACACCTTC. Its translation: CASRLGQNYGYTF.

This rearrangement joins TRBV28 to TRBJ1-2; D call uncertain. Trimming shortened V by 6 bases and J by 2 bases, and 7 bases separated the two germline ends. CDR1 and CDR2 from the germline V gene are MDHEN and SYDVKM. The CDR3 is made up of 12 amino acids. In DNA form, the CDR3 reads TGTGCCAGCAGGAGACCCAACTATGGCTACACCTTC. Translated: CASRRPNYGYTF.

This rearrangement joins TRBV7-9 to TRBJ2-1; no definite D call. Germline V lookup: CDR1 SEHNR, CDR2 FQNEAQ (reference sequence). The CDR3 covers 12 residues. Trimming took off 6 bases at V and 8 bases at J, with 11 bases between the two ends. The CDR3 sequence is CASSLVQYEQFF. For the CDR3, the DNA is TGTGCCAGCAGTCTAGTTCAGTATGAGCAGTTCTTC.

The J gene is TRBJ2-4, the V gene TRBV3-1 (or the pseudogene TRBV3-2), with 7 bases matching TRBD1. V was pared by 1 base and J by 6 bases, with 6 bases of the junction left unmatched. This CDR3 spans 15 amino acids. The germline V gene encodes CDR1 LGHDT and CDR2 YNNKEL (reference sequence). For the CDR3, the DNA is TGTGCCAGCAGCCAAGGACAGGGCGAGCGAAACATTCAGTACTTC. Translated, it gives CASSQGQGERNIQYF.

With regard to this clone: Other DNA sequences in this sample translate to the same CDR3. V gene TRBV19 combines with J gene TRBJ1-5; a possible D gene is TRBD1 (5 bases). The CDR3 contains 15 residues. V lost 0 bases and J lost 2, with 8 bases in between. CDR1 LNHDA and CDR2 SQIVND come from the germline V gene (reference sequence). The CDR3 DNA reads as TGTGCCAGTAGTATAGATAGAGGGGGCAATCAGCCCCAGCATTTT. Translated, it gives CASSIDRGGNQPQHF.

The chain uses TRBV7-3 and TRBJ1-1; D perhaps matches TRBD1 (5 bases). The germline CDR1 and CDR2 sequences are SGHTA and FQGTGA. Between the trimmed V and J ends, which lost 0 bases and 3 bases, there was a span of 8 bases. The CDR3 length is 14 residues. DNA of the CDR3: TGTGCCAGCAGCTTAACGCCCAGGGACACTGAAGCTTTCTTT. Amino acid sequence: CASSLTPRDTEAFF.

The chain recombines TRBV7-2 with TRBJ2-7; no clear D. Germline V gives CDR1 SGHTA, CDR2 FQGNSA. The V gene lost 2 bases and the J gene lost 4 bases, with 6 bases spanning the gap. This CDR3 is 12 amino acids long. This chain's CDR3 is CASSLIGYEQYF. In DNA, the CDR3 is TGTGCCAGCAGCTTAATTGGATACGAGCAGTACTTC. Full variable domain (remainder filled in from reference TRBV7-2 and TRBJ2-7): GAGVSQSPSNKVTEKGKDVELRCDPISGHTALYWYRQSLGQGLEFLIYFQGNSAPDKSGLPSDRFSAERTGGSVSTLTIQRTQQEDSAVYLCASSLIGYEQYFGPGTRLTVT.

The chain joins TRBV10-3 to TRBJ1-1, with D hard to call. Trimming left V 2 bases short and J 2 bases short, with 3 bases between. The CDR3 contains 12 residues. The germline V gene encodes CDR1 ENHRY and CDR2 SYGVKD. Here the CDR3 reads CAISEPNTEAFF. The CDR3 DNA is TGTGCCATCAGTGAGCCTAACACTGAAGCTTTCTTT.

The chain employs TRBV27 and TRBJ2-1, with 8 nucleotides matching TRBD2. V was pared by 7 bases and J by 2 bases, with 4 bases of the junction left unmatched. The CDR3 has 14 residues. From germline, CDR1 is MNHEY and CDR2 SMNVEV (reference sequence). The CDR3 sequence is CASNTGGPYNEQFF. The DNA of the CDR3 is TGTGCCAGCAACACGGGAGGGCCCTACAATGAGCAGTTCTTC.

The chain is built from TRBV29-1 and TRBJ1-2; TRBD1 matches 8 bases. V shed 7 bases, J shed 4 bases, and the junction held 11 bases outside the gene matches. This CDR3 region has 14 residues. CDR1 is SQVTM and CDR2 is ANQGSEA in the germline V gene. CDR3 nucleotides: TGCAGCGCCACCCAGGGGGCAGTCCGCTATGGCTACACCTTC. Translated, it gives CSATQGAVRYGYTF.

The chain is built from TRBV14 and TRBJ2-5, with unresolved D. V lost 4 bases and J lost 5, with 20 bases in between. The CDR3 totals 16 residues. Germline assignment: CDR1 SGHDN and CDR2 FVKESK. The CDR3 region is CASSPPVVRPGETQYF. The CDR3 DNA follows: TGTGCCAGCAGCCCTCCCGTCGTGCGGCCCGGGGAGACCCAGTACTTC.

V and J are TRBV27 and TRBJ1-1, with a weak D call TRBD1 (5 bases). CDR3 length: 14 residues. Germline-derived CDR1 and CDR2 are MNHEY and SMNVEV (reference sequence). Trimming stripped 0 bases from V and 5 bases from J, with 10 bases between. The CDR3 loop reads CASSLSRGRTEAFF. CDR3 DNA: TGTGCCAGCAGTTTATCGAGGGGTAGGACTGAAGCTTTCTTT.

In nucleotides, the CDR3 is TGTGCCAGCAGTTATTGGGGGAAAGAGACCCAGTACTTC. Its translation is CASSYWGKETQYF. This rearrangement joins TRBV6-5 to TRBJ2-5, with D perhaps matching TRBD1 or TRBD2 (5 bases each). The V end lost 3 bases, the J end lost 3 bases, and 8 bases lay between the germline ends. In germline, CDR1 is MNHEY, CDR2 SVGAGI. The CDR3 runs to 13 residues.